The next 11 T cell receptor beta chains were all read from a single sample in a study of T cells in Graves' hyperthyroidism and ophthalmopathy. It was RNA transcripts that yielded the amplified TCR beta CDR3 regions. TCR CDR3 regions were first amplified by RT-PCR with HTBI primers. One entry per CDR3 protein, called by TCRdb with MiXCR from the multiplex PCR reads. The table includes 800,000 or so distinct CDR3 sequences, roughly 40% detected once. What was sequenced was blood. These receptors all come from a man aged 18 to 30 with Graves' hyperthyroidism.

Notes on this clonotype: One end of the junction varies from germline; a read error may be responsible. The J gene is TRBJ1-1, the V gene TRBV19, with TRBD1 matching over 12 bases. The CDR3 is 16 residues long. Germline V gives CDR1 LNHDA, CDR2 SQIVND (reference sequence). CDR3 DNA: TGTACCAGTAGTTGGGACAGGGGGCCTTTGAACACTGAAGCTTTCTTT. It translates to CTSSWDRGPLNTEAFF.

This clonotype was found many times. The chain carries TRBV9 and TRBJ1-3; no definite D call. The CDR3 is 13 residues long. CDR1 is SGDLS, CDR2 YYNGEE, per germline. V lost 3 bases and J 3 bases, leaving 7 bases between the germline ends. The CDR3 spells CASSDSSGNTIYF. CDR3 sequence (DNA): TGTGCCAGCAGCGACAGTAGTGGAAACACCATATATTTT.

This clonotype was seen a handful of times. This chain uses TRBV7-9 with TRBJ1-4; D may be TRBD1 (6 bases). Deletions cut 5 bases from V and 1 base from J, with 14 bases between. The CDR3 runs 16 residues. Per germline, CDR1 SEHNR and CDR2 FQNEAQ (reference sequence). Here the CDR3 reads CASSGWTVETNEKLFF. The CDR3 DNA is TGTGCCAGCAGCGGCTGGACAGTCGAAACTAATGAAAAACTGTTTTTT. Full variable domain (rest looked up from reference TRBV7-9 and TRBJ1-4): DTGVSQNPRHKITKRGQNVTFRCDPISEHNRLYWYRQTLGQGPEFLTYFQNEAQLEKSRLLSDRFSAERPKGSFSTLEIQRTEQGDSAMYLCASSGWTVETNEKLFFGSGTQLSVL.

The chain carries TRBV2 and TRBJ1-6; 7 bases are shared with TRBD1. This CDR3 is 14 amino acids long. V dropped 2 bases and J dropped 8; count of bases not matched to a gene: 3. Germline V gene sequence: CDR1 SNHLY, CDR2 FYNNEI. The CDR3 loop reads CASSETGEHSPLHF. CDR3 nucleotide sequence: TGTGCCAGCAGTGAAACAGGGGAGCATTCACCCCTCCACTTT.

This clonotype has just a few counts. The CDR3 coding sequence is TGCGCCAGCAGCTTGGGACTTAACTACGAGCAGTACTTC. Its protein is CASSLGLNYEQYF. The chain combines TRBV5-1 with TRBJ2-7; D is unclear. In germline, CDR1 is SGHRS, CDR2 YFSETQ. Trimming removed 0 bases from V and 3 bases from J, with 7 bases in between. This CDR3 spans 13 amino acids.

J is TRBJ2-5 and V is TRBV20-1; 8 positions match TRBD2. CDR1 DFQATT and CDR2 SNEGSKA come from the germline V gene (reference sequence). The CDR3 spans 16 residues. V dropped 0 bases and J dropped 4; count of bases not matched to a gene: 10. The CDR3 sequence is CSARDPQREWGETQYF. CDR3 DNA sequence: TGCAGTGCTAGAGATCCGCAGCGGGAGTGGGGAGAGACCCAGTACTTC.

This clonotype was recorded once. CDR3 amino acids: CASSSTPGVEQYF. The CDR3 region has the DNA TGTGCCAGCAGCTCTACACCGGGAGTTGAGCAGTACTTC. The genes are TRBV7-2 and TRBJ2-7; a weak D match, TRBD2 (6 bases). V lost 4 bases and J 7 bases, leaving 14 bases between the germline ends. The CDR3 has 13 amino acids. Germline-derived CDR1 and CDR2 are SGHTA and FQGNSA.

This clonotype was recorded once. V is TRBV7-6 and J is TRBJ1-1; D call uncertain. V dropped 7 bases and J dropped 1 base, with 10 bases sitting between them. Germline assignment: CDR1 SGHVS and CDR2 FNYEAQ. This CDR3 spans 13 amino acids. The DNA of the CDR3 is TGTGCCAGCACCTTTGGTAGGAACACTGAAGCTTTCTTT. Translating gives CASTFGRNTEAFF.

The genes are TRBV7-2 and TRBJ1-2; unclear D gene. CDR1 is SGHTA, CDR2 FQGNSA, per germline. V lost 0 bases and J lost 2, with 4 bases in between. This CDR3 contains 13 residues. CDR3 loop: CASSLAPNYGYTF. CDR3 bases: TGTGCCAGCAGCTTAGCTCCCAACTATGGCTACACCTTC.

Many counts were recorded for this clonotype. The chain recombines TRBV10-2 with TRBJ1-1, with a possible D match to TRBD1 (6 bases). This CDR3 has 13 amino acids. Germline-derived CDR1 and CDR2 are WSHSY and SAAADI. Trimming removed 9 bases from V and 3 bases from J, with 14 bases in between. In nucleotides, the CDR3 is TGCGCCAGTCTAAGGGGGATGGACACTGAAGCTTTCTTT. This gives the protein CASLRGMDTEAFF.

This clonotype was observed many times. This chain uses TRBV10-3 with TRBJ1-2; the D is unclear. V was cut by 8 bases and J by 2 bases, with 12 bases left in between. CDR3 length: 13 amino acids. CDR1 and CDR2 (germline): ENHRY, SYGVKD. CDR3 region: CAIGPYGNYGYTF. The CDR3 DNA reads as TGTGCCATCGGACCTTACGGAAACTATGGCTACACCTTC.